These 23 T cell receptor beta chains originate from one sample sequenced in a study of human T cells and chemical hapten exposure. Time point of the sample: patch test 3, about 24 weeks after DPC sensitization. The sample's treatment: therapeutic diphenylcyclopropenone sensitization with weekly scalp DPC. TCRdb fed the RACE reads into MiXCR, producing one record per CDR3 protein. The sample includes about 120,000 distinct CDR3 sequences, 11% of them seen just once. Sequenced material: whole blood, taken in connection with sensitization to the hapten diphenylcyclopropenone (DPC). These receptors came from a woman aged 45-60 years with alopecia areata. Some clones in this sample may be carry-over from other donors' samples.

The chain is built from TRBV19 and TRBJ2-6, with 7 bases aligning to TRBD1. Germline loops: CDR1 LNHDA, CDR2 SQIVND (reference sequence). The ends lost 8 bases at V and 4 bases at J; junction bases unmatched: 8. The length of the CDR3 is 15 residues. The DNA for the CDR3 is TGTGCCAGTGGCCAGACAGGGTCCGGGGCCAACGTCCTGACTTTC. This sequence encodes CASGQTGSGANVLTF. The full variable domain, in which reference TRBV19 and TRBJ2-6 provide the parts outside the CDR3, is DGGITQSPKYLFRKEGQNVTLSCEQNLNHDAMYWYRQDPGQGLRLIYYSQIVNDFQKGDIAEGYSVSREKKESFPLTVTSAQKNPTAFYLCASGQTGSGANVLTFGAGSRLTVL.

The sample holds a few counts of this clonotype. The genes are TRBV12-3 or TRBV12-4 and TRBJ2-2, with 8 bases identical to TRBD1. V was pared by 8 bases and J by 4 bases, with 12 bases of the junction left unmatched. The CDR3 runs to 16 residues. The CDR3 protein is CASSPSGTGATGELFF. The CDR3 DNA follows: TGTGCCAGCTCCCCTTCCGGGACAGGAGCCACCGGGGAGCTGTTTTTT.

This clonotype turned up a few times. This chain connects TRBV5-1 to TRBJ2-5; D not resolved. The germline V gene encodes CDR1 SGHRS and CDR2 YFSETQ. The CDR3 consists of 14 residues. V lost 0 bases to trimming and J lost 1 base, with 7 bases between them. The CDR3 loop is CASSLEGSQETQYF. In DNA, the CDR3 is TGCGCCAGCAGCTTGGAGGGCAGCCAAGAGACCCAGTACTTC.

This clonotype was found a few times. The chain uses TRBV28 and TRBJ2-3; D is tentatively TRBD1 or TRBD2 (5 bases each). The CDR3 has 13 residues. The germline gives CDR1 MDHEN, CDR2 SYDVKM. V shed 3 bases and J shed 4 bases, with 8 bases lying between them. The CDR3 loop reads CASSFWGSDTQYF. In nucleotides, the CDR3 is TGTGCCAGCAGTTTCTGGGGGTCAGATACGCAGTATTTT.

There are many counts of this clonotype. The V and J genes are TRBV9 and TRBJ1-3; D gene ambiguous. Germline CDR1 reads SGDLS; CDR2 reads YYNGEE. V was cut by 1 base and J by 4 bases, with 6 bases left in between. This CDR3 is built from 13 residues. This CDR3 reads CASSVPPGNTIYF. DNA of the CDR3: TGTGCCAGCAGCGTACCGCCCGGAAACACCATATATTTT. The complete variable domain, with remaining parts taken from reference TRBV9 and TRBJ1-3, reads DSGVTQTPKHLITATGQRVTLRCSPRSGDLSVYWYQQSLDQGLQFLIQYYNGEERAKGNILERFSAQQFPDLHSELNLSSLELGDSALYFCASSVPPGNTIYFGEGSWLTVV.

V is TRBV12-3 or TRBV12-4 and J is TRBJ2-7; 10 nucleotides align to TRBD2. With V trimmed by 4 bases and J by 2 bases, 8 bases remained unmatched. This CDR3 contains 16 residues. The CDR3 sequence is CASSSSLAGVPYEQYF. CDR3 DNA: TGTGCCAGCAGTTCCTCGCTAGCGGGAGTCCCCTACGAGCAGTACTTC.

The rearrangement links TRBV5-1 to TRBJ1-4, with D possibly TRBD1 on 5 matching bases. Germline lookup yields CDR1 SGHRS and CDR2 YFSETQ. This CDR3 has 15 residues. V was clipped by 1 base and J by 8 bases, with 15 bases between them. The CDR3 DNA follows: TGCGCCAGCAGCTTGTGGCCCGGCAGGGCGGAAAAACTGTTTTTT. Translated, it gives CASSLWPGRAEKLFF.

This chain connects TRBV20-1 to TRBJ1-6; D is unresolved. CDR3 length: 17 amino acids. V lost 0 bases, J lost 0 bases, and 12 bases lay in between. Germline V CDR1 and CDR2: DFQATT, SNEGSKA (reference sequence). As DNA, the CDR3 is TGCAGTGCTAGAGAAGGACCGTCGAGCTCCTATAATTCACCCCTCCACTTT. Translating it yields CSAREGPSSSYNSPLHF.

The V call is TRBV5-1, the J call TRBJ2-7; TRBD1 matches at 8 bases. This CDR3 spans 15 amino acids. The junction had 9 bases not matched to a gene; V was cut back by 4 bases and J by 3 bases. The germline V gene encodes CDR1 SGHRS and CDR2 YFSETQ. The DNA for the CDR3 is TGCGCCAGCAGCATGGGGGGACAGGCAGTCTACGAGCAGTACTTC. Its translation is CASSMGGQAVYEQYF.

This clonotype was recorded many times. The rearrangement uses TRBV7-2 and TRBJ2-1; 13 bases match TRBD2. V shed 7 bases, J shed 4 bases, and the junction held 7 bases outside the gene matches. The V gene's germline CDR1 is SGHTA and CDR2 FQGNSA. This CDR3 has 16 amino acids. The CDR3 sequence is CASTQLAGGSYNEQFF. CDR3 in DNA: TGTGCCAGCACCCAACTAGCGGGAGGGTCATACAATGAGCAGTTCTTC.

The chain carries TRBV2 and TRBJ2-1; 10 bases agree with TRBD2. The CDR3 sequence is 14 residues long. Germline V gene sequence: CDR1 SNHLY, CDR2 FYNNEI. Trimming at V came to 7 bases and at J to 9 bases, leaving 9 bases not matched to a gene. In nucleotides, the CDR3 is TGTGCCAGCAAGGCGGCTAGCGGGAGTGGTGAGCAGTTCTTC. Its protein product is CASKAASGSGEQFF.

This clonotype has ten or more counts. The V call is TRBV7-9, the J call TRBJ2-5; no clear D gene. With 2 bases removed from V and 5 bases from J, the gap between germline ends came to 6 bases. CDR1 and CDR2 from the germline V gene are SEHNR and FQNEAQ (reference sequence). This CDR3 has 12 amino acids. In DNA, the CDR3 is TGTGCCAGCAGCTTAAGGCCCGAGACCCAGTACTTC. This encodes CASSLRPETQYF.

The CDR3 nucleotides are TGTGCCAGCATTGTGTGGAGAGGACAGGGGTCCTTCACTGAAGCTTTCTTT. Its translation: CASIVWRGQGSFTEAFF. The chain uses TRBV6-1 and TRBJ1-1; 9 positions agree with TRBD1. This CDR3 has 17 amino acids. Germline CDR1 is MNHNS and CDR2 is SASEGT. Trimming took 7 bases from V and 4 from J; bases not matched to a gene: 16.

V is TRBV4-1 and J is TRBJ2-5; the match to TRBD2 covers 7 bases. Unmatched junction bases numbered 5, after V lost 0 bases and J lost 4 bases. The CDR3 is 15 amino acids. The V gene's germline CDR1 is MGHRA and CDR2 YSYEKL. The CDR3 DNA is TGCGCCAGCAGCCAAGAACCGCGGGAGCTAGAGACCCAGTACTTC. Protein product: CASSQEPRELETQYF.

This chain connects TRBV18 to TRBJ2-5; D uncertain. This CDR3 comprises 14 residues. In germline, CDR1 is KGHSH, CDR2 LQKENI. V was clipped by 3 bases and J by 2 bases, with 10 bases between them. The CDR3 sequence: CASSPGSQQETQYF. In DNA, the CDR3 is TGTGCCAGCTCACCGGGGTCACAGCAAGAGACCCAGTACTTC.

The J gene is TRBJ1-2, the V gene TRBV20-1; weak D call: TRBD1 (5 bases). Per the germline V gene, CDR1 is DFQATT and CDR2 is SNEGSKA (reference sequence). V lost 0 bases and J lost 6, with 14 bases in between. This CDR3 comprises 14 residues. The CDR3 coding sequence is TGCAGTGCTAGAGATCGCTTAGAAGGGGATGGCTACACCTTC. It translates to CSARDRLEGDGYTF.

This clonotype appeared a few times. This sequence joins TRBV12-3 or TRBV12-4 and TRBJ2-3; D call uncertain. The CDR3 covers 14 residues. The germline V and J ends were trimmed by 7 bases and 6 bases, with 17 bases remaining between them. This CDR3 reads CASIPEALGDTQYF. CDR3 nucleotides: TGTGCCAGCATTCCTGAAGCGCTGGGGGATACGCAGTATTTT.

A few counts support this clonotype. J is TRBJ1-4 and V is TRBV27; D gene ambiguous. V was pared by 8 bases and J by 3 bases, with 19 bases between. The CDR3 consists of 16 residues. Germline loops: CDR1 MNHEY, CDR2 SMNVEV (reference sequence). CDR3 in amino acids: CASGSPVLGPNEKLFF. The CDR3 nucleotides read TGTGCCAGCGGGAGCCCCGTTTTAGGCCCTAATGAAAAACTGTTTTTT.

The CDR3 sequence is CASSTRTGMGNEQFF. The CDR3 DNA reads TGTGCCAGCAGCACCCGGACAGGGATGGGCAATGAGCAGTTCTTC. This sequence joins TRBV21-1 and TRBJ2-1; the table's D call TRBD1 went unverified against the DNA. TRBV21-1 is termed a pseudogene. The CDR3 consists of 15 residues.

Points on this clonotype: The junction shows a germline mismatch at one end, possibly a read error. The chain uses TRBV20-1 and TRBJ1-6; D might be TRBD1 (6 bases). The CDR3 loop spans 16 amino acids. Germline V lookup: CDR1 DFQATT, CDR2 SNEGSKA (reference sequence). The CDR3 protein is CSARIGIGGPDSPLNF. CDR3 in DNA: TGCAGTGCTAGAATCGGGATAGGGGGACCCGATTCACCCCTCAACTTT.

The chain links TRBV7-2 to TRBJ2-1, with 7 bases fitting TRBD2. The germline V gene encodes CDR1 SGHTA and CDR2 FQGNSA. V gave up 2 bases and J gave up 1 base; unmatched junction bases: 5. The CDR3 is 16 residues long. The CDR3 reads CASSLLGRESYNEQFF. DNA of the CDR3: TGTGCCAGCAGCTTATTAGGGAGGGAATCCTACAATGAGCAGTTCTTC.

This clonotype has only a few counts. In DNA form, the CDR3 reads TGTGCCACCAGTGAGACTCAGGGGGCTAATGAAAAACTGTTTTTT. Protein product: CATSETQGANEKLFF. The rearrangement joins TRBV24-1 to TRBJ1-4; TRBD1 aligns across 7 bases. Germline V lookup: CDR1 KGHDR, CDR2 SFDVKD. Trimming cost V 4 bases and J 3 bases; bases outside gene matches: 4. The CDR3 has 15 residues.

Many counts were recorded for this clonotype. V and J are TRBV2 and TRBJ2-3; D remains ambiguous. There are 15 residues in the CDR3. V was pared by 10 bases and J by 0 bases, with 17 bases between. Germline CDR1 is SNHLY and CDR2 is FYNNEI. The CDR3 spells CAINSATTSTDTQYF. CDR3 nucleotide sequence: TGTGCCATCAATTCGGCGACCACTAGCACAGATACGCAGTATTTT.